A single sample gave rise to the 10 T cell receptor beta chains below, sequenced in a study of metastatic and nonmetastatic thyroid tumors. TCRdb re-clonotyped the PCR reads via MiXCR. The sample holds over 20,000 clones, roughly 27% seen once. Every patient was untreated before thyroid surgery. The sample was tumor tissue. The receptors here all came from a male donor with papillary thyroid cancer or a benign thyroid nodule (not recorded which). Some clones in this sample may be carry-over from other donors' samples.

This clone was recorded at least ten times. V is TRBV6-1 and J is TRBJ2-1; 12 nucleotides align to TRBD2. The germline V gene encodes CDR1 MNHNS and CDR2 SASEGT. Unmatched junction bases numbered 4, after V lost 2 bases and J lost 8 bases. The CDR3 is 15 amino acids. Here the CDR3 reads CASSESSGGGDEQFF. As DNA, the CDR3 is TGTGCCAGCAGTGAATCTAGCGGGGGGGGCGATGAGCAGTTCTTC.

The chain employs TRBV2 and TRBJ2-6; D call uncertain. Germline assignment: CDR1 SNHLY and CDR2 FYNNEI. This CDR3 has 14 residues. Trimming stripped 6 bases from V and 2 bases from J, with 8 bases between. CDR3 residues: CASRLEAGANVLTF. DNA for the CDR3: TGTGCCAGCAGACTCGAGGCTGGGGCCAACGTCCTGACTTTC.

The chain couples TRBV28 to TRBJ2-7; 13 nucleotides line up with TRBD2. Germline V lookup: CDR1 MDHEN, CDR2 SYDVKM. Germline trimming cut 6 bases from V and 6 bases from J; bases unmatched to any gene: 2. This CDR3 contains 13 residues. CDR3 loop: CASRGLAGREQYF. Here the CDR3 DNA reads TGTGCCAGCAGGGGACTAGCGGGACGCGAGCAGTACTTC.

In its sample, this clone was seen many times. The rearrangement uses TRBV6-1 and TRBJ2-7, with TRBD2 matching 13 bases. This CDR3 has 15 residues. V shed 5 bases and J 3 bases; nucleotides not matched to a gene: 4. Germline CDR1 and CDR2: MNHNS and SASEGT. The CDR3 spells CASSTWTSGSYEQYF. The DNA of the CDR3 is TGTGCCAGCAGTACCTGGACTAGCGGGAGCTACGAGCAGTACTTC.

As regards this clone: Relative to the germline gene, one junction end is altered; a read error may explain this. This chain joins TRBV6-1 and TRBJ2-7; 8 bases map to TRBD2. The CDR3 length is 15 residues. CDR1 is MNHNS, CDR2 SASEGT, per germline. The CDR3 region is CASSEMSSGPYEQHF. CDR3 nucleotides: TGTGCCAGTAGTGAAATGTCTAGCGGGCCCTACGAGCAGCACTTC.

This clone was detected once. A read error may produce the germline difference seen at one junction end. The same CDR3 arises from other DNA sequences in this sample as well. The chain combines TRBV5-1 with TRBJ2-2, with 9 bases aligning to TRBD2. CDR3 size: 16 residues. The germline V gene encodes CDR1 SGHRS and CDR2 YFSETQ. CDR3 sequence (DNA): TGCGCCAGTAGCTTATTTAGCGGGAGAGGCACCGGGGAGCTGTTTTTT. This encodes CASSLFSGRGTGELFF.

V and J are TRBV3-1 and TRBJ1-5; no firm D call. The V gene lost 1 base and the J gene lost 7 bases, with 11 bases spanning the gap. The CDR3 is made up of 14 amino acids. The V gene's germline CDR1 is LGHDT and CDR2 YNNKEL (reference sequence). The CDR3 is CASSQVRLGQPQHF. CDR3 bases: TGTGCCAGCAGCCAAGTACGATTGGGCCAGCCCCAGCATTTT.

This clone counts as medium-sized. This chain uses TRBV18 with TRBJ2-3, with D perhaps assigned TRBD1 or TRBD2 (5 bases each). CDR1 is KGHSH, CDR2 LQKENI, per germline. V gave up 2 bases and J gave up 8 bases, with 20 bases separating them. The CDR3 is made up of 16 amino acids. The CDR3 DNA sequence: TGTGCCAGCTCACCAATTGGCGGGCAGGGTGGAGGTACGCAGTATTTT. It translates to CASSPIGGQGGGTQYF.

This clone qualifies as medium-sized (0.01 to 0.1%). This specimen includes other DNA sequences encoding the same CDR3. The chain joins TRBV12-3 or TRBV12-4 to TRBJ2-3; D gene ambiguous. Trimming pared 3 bases from V and 4 bases from J, leaving 2 bases between. The CDR3 runs to 11 residues. For the CDR3, the DNA is TGTGCCAGCAGTTTCGCAGATACGCAGTATTTT. It codes for CASSFADTQYF.

This clone has more than one count but fewer than ten. This rearrangement joins TRBV6-6 to TRBJ1-1; 10 bases are a match to TRBD1. Trimming took 4 bases from V and 1 from J; bases not matched to a gene: 12. The germline V gene has CDR1 MNHNY and CDR2 SVGAGI (reference sequence). The CDR3 loop spans 18 amino acids. The CDR3 DNA is TGTGCCAGCAGTTCAACCGGGACAGGGGCGATTACGAACACTGAAGCTTTCTTT. Its translation: CASSSTGTGAITNTEAFF.